Listed below are T cell receptor beta chains from one sample, sequenced in a study of PD-1 blockade in classical Hodgkin lymphoma. Libraries were prepared by immunoSEQ multiplex PCR; TCRdb keeps only in-frame clonotypes and omits some of them. Seen here are 35,000 to 45,000 clones, around two thirds observed once, and the top ten hold 3%. The material sequenced was peripheral blood mononuclear cells (PBMCs), taken at baseline. The receptors shown here come from a human donor with classical Hodgkin lymphoma. Both conserved end residues are part of each CDR3. Each record gives: V gene, D gene, clone size, J gene, CDR3 DNA, CDR3 protein. The D gene is left open where the match is weak. Not every row has a clone size; where given, it reads once, few, many or a size class.

v_call: TRBV5-5; d_call: -; clone_size: -; j_call: TRBJ2-5; cdr3_nt: TGTGCCAGCACCACATGGGGGGTGGAGACCCAGTACTTC; cdr3_aa: CASTTWGVETQYF
v_call: TRBV2; d_call: TRBD2; clone_size: -; j_call: TRBJ2-5; cdr3_nt: TGTGCCAGCAGTCAGGGACTAGCGGGAGGGGGGGACGAGACCCAGTACTTC; cdr3_aa: CASSQGLAGGGDETQYF
v_call: TRBV7-6; d_call: TRBD1; clone_size: few; j_call: TRBJ1-1; cdr3_nt: TGTGCCAGCAGCGCAAGGGGGCGAAGCACTGAAGCTTTCTTT; cdr3_aa: CASSARGRSTEAFF
v_call: TRBV30; d_call: -; clone_size: -; j_call: TRBJ1-2; cdr3_nt: TGTGCCTGGATGTCGATTCCTGGCTACACCTTC; cdr3_aa: CAWMSIPGYTF
v_call: TRBV6-5; d_call: -; clone_size: -; j_call: TRBJ2-1; cdr3_nt: TGTGCCAGCGGGAGTGTGGAGAATGAGCAGTTCTTC; cdr3_aa: CASGSVENEQFF
v_call: TRBV6-1; d_call: -; clone_size: -; j_call: TRBJ1-5; cdr3_nt: TGTGCCAGCAGCCGATCCAATCAGCCCCAGCATTTT; cdr3_aa: CASSRSNQPQHF
v_call: TRBV5-1; d_call: TRBD1; clone_size: -; j_call: TRBJ1-2; cdr3_nt: TGCGCCAGCAGCTTAACCCGGGACAGCTTCTATGGCTACACCTTC; cdr3_aa: CASSLTRDSFYGYTF
v_call: TRBV28; d_call: TRBD2; clone_size: -; j_call: TRBJ2-1; cdr3_nt: TGTGCCAGCAGTTTAGGAAGCGGGAGTGAGGATGAGCAGTTCTTC; cdr3_aa: CASSLGSGSEDEQFF
v_call: TRBV7-8; d_call: TRBD1; clone_size: -; j_call: TRBJ2-1; cdr3_nt: TGTGCCAGCAGCCGCCCCATCGACAGGGTGGGCAATGAGCAGTTCTTC; cdr3_aa: CASSRPIDRVGNEQFF
v_call: TRBV7-9; d_call: -; clone_size: few; j_call: TRBJ1-4; cdr3_nt: TGTGCCAGCAGCTTAGTAGTGGGGGCCGAAAAACTGTTTTTT; cdr3_aa: CASSLVVGAEKLFF
v_call: TRBV29-1; d_call: TRBD1; clone_size: -; j_call: TRBJ1-1; cdr3_nt: TGCAGCGTTCACAGGGGCCTAGAAGCTTTCTTT; cdr3_aa: CSVHRGLEAFF
v_call: TRBV19; d_call: -; clone_size: -; j_call: TRBJ2-1; cdr3_nt: TGTGCCAGTAGTATAGGACAGGTCTACAATGAGCAGTTCTTC; cdr3_aa: CASSIGQVYNEQFF
v_call: TRBV7-8; d_call: -; clone_size: -; j_call: TRBJ2-2; cdr3_nt: TGTGCCAGCAGCGTGAGTTTGGTTTTCGGGACTCCGCGACGGACGAACACCGGGGAGCTGTTTTTT; cdr3_aa: CASSVSLVFGTPRRTNTGELFF
v_call: TRBV30; d_call: TRBD1; clone_size: once; j_call: TRBJ2-5; cdr3_nt: TGTGCCTGGAGTATCCGACAGGGGTATGGAGAGACCCAGTACTTC; cdr3_aa: CAWSIRQGYGETQYF
v_call: TRBV5-4; d_call: -; clone_size: -; j_call: TRBJ2-7; cdr3_nt: TGTGCCAGCAGCTATCAAGGGGCCGCGGCCTACGAGCAGTACTTC; cdr3_aa: CASSYQGAAAYEQYF
v_call: TRBV9; d_call: -; clone_size: once; j_call: TRBJ2-7; cdr3_nt: TGTGCCAGCAGCGTAGTTGGGGACTACGAGCAGTACTTC; cdr3_aa: CASSVVGDYEQYF
v_call: TRBV7-2; d_call: -; clone_size: once; j_call: TRBJ2-1; cdr3_nt: TGTGCCAGCAGCTTAGTCACCTCCCGTGAGCAGTTCTTC; cdr3_aa: CASSLVTSREQFF
v_call: TRBV7-6; d_call: TRBD1; clone_size: -; j_call: TRBJ2-3; cdr3_nt: TGTGCCAGCAGCGGATGGACAGGGGCAGATACGCAGTATTTT; cdr3_aa: CASSGWTGADTQYF
v_call: TRBV30; d_call: -; clone_size: few; j_call: TRBJ1-5; cdr3_nt: TGTGCCTGGAGTGTTCCGGACAAAAGCAATCAGCCCCAGCATTTT; cdr3_aa: CAWSVPDKSNQPQHF
v_call: TRBV28; d_call: -; clone_size: -; j_call: TRBJ1-1; cdr3_nt: TGTGCCAGCAGTATGCAGCGGAGTGGGAACACTGAAGCTTTCTTT; cdr3_aa: CASSMQRSGNTEAFF
v_call: TRBV30; d_call: -; clone_size: -; j_call: TRBJ1-5; cdr3_nt: TGTGCCTGGAGAGTTGGCATACAGCCCCAGCATTTT; cdr3_aa: CAWRVGIQPQHF
v_call: TRBV29-1; d_call: -; clone_size: -; j_call: TRBJ1-4; cdr3_nt: TGCAGCGTTGAAGCGGGTGGGGAAAAACTGTTTTTT; cdr3_aa: CSVEAGGEKLFF
v_call: TRBV5-4; d_call: -; clone_size: -; j_call: TRBJ2-7; cdr3_nt: TGTGCCAGCAGCTTGGTGGGGGGCGAGCAGTACTTC; cdr3_aa: CASSLVGGEQYF
v_call: TRBV7-5; d_call: -; clone_size: -; j_call: TRBJ2-2; cdr3_nt: TGTGCCAGAAGCTTGGGGATGCAGGGTGCCCGCACCGGGGAGCTGTTTTTT; cdr3_aa: CARSLGMQGARTGELFF
v_call: TRBV5-1; d_call: -; clone_size: -; j_call: TRBJ2-7; cdr3_nt: TGCGCCAGCAGCTTGGCGCAGGTAGAGTTCTACGAGCAGTACTTC; cdr3_aa: CASSLAQVEFYEQYF
v_call: TRBV4-3; d_call: -; clone_size: -; j_call: TRBJ2-7; cdr3_nt: TGCGCCAGCAGCCGAAGTCAGGGAGACGAGCAGTACTTC; cdr3_aa: CASSRSQGDEQYF
v_call: TRBV11-2; d_call: -; clone_size: -; j_call: TRBJ1-1; cdr3_nt: TGTGCCAGCAGCTTAGGAGACGAAGCTTTCTTT; cdr3_aa: CASSLGDEAFF
v_call: TRBV15; d_call: -; clone_size: -; j_call: TRBJ2-3; cdr3_nt: TGTGCCACCAGCACCACGGATTCCCCAAACACAGATACGCAGTATTTT; cdr3_aa: CATSTTDSPNTDTQYF
v_call: TRBV19; d_call: -; clone_size: once; j_call: TRBJ1-1; cdr3_nt: TGTGCCAGTAGTATAGCTGCGAACACTGAAGCTTTCTTT; cdr3_aa: CASSIAANTEAFF
v_call: TRBV4-3; d_call: TRBD2; clone_size: once; j_call: TRBJ2-3; cdr3_nt: TGCGCCAGCAGCCAAGACGGCCTAGCGGGGGGGCGAAATACGCAGTATTTT; cdr3_aa: CASSQDGLAGGRNTQYF
v_call: TRBV7-9; d_call: TRBD1; clone_size: -; j_call: TRBJ1-1; cdr3_nt: TGTGCCAGCAGTGGAGGGACAGCCACTAACAAAGCTTTCTTT; cdr3_aa: CASSGGTATNKAFF
v_call: TRBV4-2; d_call: TRBD2; clone_size: -; j_call: TRBJ2-1; cdr3_nt: TGTGCCAGCAGCCCCATAGGCGACCGCCATGGGGGGGATTACAATGAGCAGTTCTTC; cdr3_aa: CASSPIGDRHGGDYNEQFF
v_call: TRBV7-3; d_call: -; clone_size: -; j_call: TRBJ2-7; cdr3_nt: TGTGCCAGCAGCGTCGATCAGTCGGTCATGAACGAGCAGTACTTC; cdr3_aa: CASSVDQSVMNEQYF
v_call: TRBV7-2; d_call: TRBD2; clone_size: few; j_call: TRBJ2-1; cdr3_nt: TGTGCCAGCAGCTGGACTAGCGGGGGGGAATACAATGAGCAGTTCTTC; cdr3_aa: CASSWTSGGEYNEQFF
v_call: TRBV7-9; d_call: TRBD1; clone_size: -; j_call: TRBJ2-4; cdr3_nt: TGTGCCAGCAGCCCACAGGGGGCTGGGGGCCCCAAAAACATTCAGTACTTC; cdr3_aa: CASSPQGAGGPKNIQYF
v_call: TRBV6-6; d_call: -; clone_size: -; j_call: TRBJ1-2; cdr3_nt: TGTGCCAGCAGGGGCATCGATAATATGAGGGTAACTGGCTACACCTTC; cdr3_aa: CASRGIDNMRVTGYTF
v_call: TRBV25-1; d_call: -; clone_size: -; j_call: TRBJ1-3; cdr3_nt: TGTGCCAGCGACGGAGGGACGGAGGGAAACACCATATATTTT; cdr3_aa: CASDGGTEGNTIYF
v_call: TRBV7-2; d_call: -; clone_size: -; j_call: TRBJ1-1; cdr3_nt: TGTGCCAGCAGCTTAGGGGGGGTGTGGACTGAAGCTTTCTTT; cdr3_aa: CASSLGGVWTEAFF
v_call: TRBV27; d_call: -; clone_size: -; j_call: TRBJ2-2; cdr3_nt: TGTGCCAGCGGATTAACCGGGGAGCTGTTTTTT; cdr3_aa: CASGLTGELFF
v_call: TRBV6-4; d_call: TRBD2; clone_size: few; j_call: TRBJ2-3; cdr3_nt: TGTGCCAGCAGTGAGGTAGCGGGGGGGCCAAATACGCAGTATTTT; cdr3_aa: CASSEVAGGPNTQYF
v_call: TRBV9; d_call: TRBD2; clone_size: -; j_call: TRBJ2-3; cdr3_nt: TGTGCCAGCAGCCCATTGGGACTAGCGGTCTCAGATACGCAGTATTTT; cdr3_aa: CASSPLGLAVSDTQYF
v_call: TRBV7-3; d_call: TRBD1; clone_size: -; j_call: TRBJ1-6; cdr3_nt: TGTGCCAGCAGCCCGCAGGGACAGAGAAATTCACCCCTCCACTTT; cdr3_aa: CASSPQGQRNSPLHF